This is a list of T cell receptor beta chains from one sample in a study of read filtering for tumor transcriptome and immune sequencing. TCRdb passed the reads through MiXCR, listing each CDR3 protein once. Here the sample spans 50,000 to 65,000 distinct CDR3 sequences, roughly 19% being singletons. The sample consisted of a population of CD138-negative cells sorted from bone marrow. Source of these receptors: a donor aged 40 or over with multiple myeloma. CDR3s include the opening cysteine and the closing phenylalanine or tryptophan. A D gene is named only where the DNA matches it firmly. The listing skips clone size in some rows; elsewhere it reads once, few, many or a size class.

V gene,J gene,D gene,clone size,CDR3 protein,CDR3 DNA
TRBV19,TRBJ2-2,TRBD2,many,CASSMDRTRVTNTGELFF,TGTGCCAGTAGTATGGATAGGACTAGAGTGACTAACACCGGGGAGCTGTTTTTT
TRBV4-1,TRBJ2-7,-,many,CASSLDGAAYEQYF,TGCGCCAGCAGCTTGGACGGGGCCGCCTACGAGCAGTACTTC
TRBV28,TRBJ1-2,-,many,CASSLIGDGYTF,TGTGCCAGCAGTTTGATTGGCGACGGCTACACCTTC
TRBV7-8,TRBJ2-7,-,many,CASSLDKSYEQYF,TGTGCCAGCAGCTTAGACAAGTCCTACGAGCAGTACTTC
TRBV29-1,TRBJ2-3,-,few,CSVEGRRADTQYF,TGCAGCGTTGAAGGACGCAGGGCAGATACGCAGTATTTT
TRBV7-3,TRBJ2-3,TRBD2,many,CASRSKAGGTDTQYF,TGTGCCAGCAGGTCGAAAGCGGGGGGGACGGATACGCAGTATTTT
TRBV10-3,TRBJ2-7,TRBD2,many,CATARGGLEQYF,TGTGCCACCGCCCGGGGGGGGCTCGAGCAGTACTTC
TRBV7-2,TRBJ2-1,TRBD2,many,CASSFSGGYFNEQFF,TGTGCCAGCAGCTTTTCGGGAGGTTATTTCAATGAGCAGTTCTTC
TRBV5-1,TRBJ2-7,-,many,CASSYEGYEQYF,TGCGCCAGCAGCTACGAGGGCTACGAGCAGTACTTC
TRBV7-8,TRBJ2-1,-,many,CASSLPPRAAEQFF,TGTGCCAGCAGCCTACCCCCCAGGGCGGCAGAGCAGTTCTTC
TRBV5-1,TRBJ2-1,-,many,CASSLGGLAGYDEQFF,TGCGCCAGCAGCTTGGGTGGCTTGGCGGGTTACGATGAGCAGTTCTTC
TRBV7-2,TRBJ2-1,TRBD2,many,CASSLAGGPYNEQFF,TGTGCCAGCAGCTTAGCGGGAGGGCCGTACAATGAGCAGTTCTTC
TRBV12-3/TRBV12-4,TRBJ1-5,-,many,CASSLARDRIGNQPQHF,TGTGCCAGCAGTTTAGCTAGAGACAGAATAGGCAATCAGCCCCAGCATTTT
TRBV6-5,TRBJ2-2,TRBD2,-,CASRAGLDTGELFF,TGTGCCAGCAGAGCGGGACTAGATACCGGGGAGCTGTTTTTT
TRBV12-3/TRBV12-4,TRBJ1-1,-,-,CASSPYKNTEAFF,TGTGCCAGCAGCCCTTATAAGAACACTGAAGCTTTCTTT
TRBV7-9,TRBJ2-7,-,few,CASSLPGASYEQYF,TGTGCCAGCAGCTTACCTGGGGCCTCCTACGAGCAGTACTTC
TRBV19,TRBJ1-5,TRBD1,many,CASSNRGNSNQPQHF,TGTGCCAGTAGTAACAGGGGTAATAGCAATCAGCCCCAGCATTTT
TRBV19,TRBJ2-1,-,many,CASSFGLGNEQFF,TGTGCCAGTAGTTTCGGGTTAGGCAATGAGCAGTTCTTC
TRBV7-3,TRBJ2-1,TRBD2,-,CASSLDSGRLWGEQFF,TGTGCCAGCAGCTTAGATAGCGGGAGACTGTGGGGTGAGCAGTTCTTC
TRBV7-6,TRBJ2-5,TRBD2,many,CASSLPSGGETQYF,TGTGCCAGCAGCTTACCTAGCGGGGGAGAGACCCAGTACTTC
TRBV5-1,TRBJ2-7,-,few,CASSLAGNYEQYF,TGCGCCAGCAGCTTGGCAGGGAACTACGAGCAGTACTTC
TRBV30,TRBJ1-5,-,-,CAWTKGSDQPQHF,TGTGCCTGGACCAAGGGTTCAGATCAGCCCCAGCATTTT
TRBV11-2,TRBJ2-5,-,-,CASSLVSQNQETQYF,TGTGCCAGCAGCTTAGTTTCGCAGAATCAAGAGACCCAGTACTTC
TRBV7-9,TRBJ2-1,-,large,CASSSGYNEQFF,TGTGCCAGCAGCTCCGGGTACAATGAGCAGTTCTTC
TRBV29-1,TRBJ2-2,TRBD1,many,CSPRPGQGNTGELFF,TGCAGCCCTCGTCCGGGACAGGGAAACACCGGGGAGCTGTTTTTT
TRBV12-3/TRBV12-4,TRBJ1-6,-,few,CASSLGLERNNSPLHF,TGTGCCAGCAGTTTAGGGTTGGAGAGGAATAATTCACCCCTCCACTTT
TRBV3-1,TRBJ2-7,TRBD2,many,CASTAGVGGRTYEQYF,TGTGCCAGCACCGCCGGGGTGGGCGGGAGAACCTACGAGCAGTACTTC
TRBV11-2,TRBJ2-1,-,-,CARSLKGPFDEQFF,TGTGCCCGCAGCCTCAAAGGTCCCTTCGATGAGCAGTTCTTC
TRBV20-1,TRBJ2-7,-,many,CSARWRSPYEQYF,TGCAGTGCTAGATGGCGGTCCCCCTACGAGCAGTACTTC
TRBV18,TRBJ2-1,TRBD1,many,CASSPRRTGRNEQFF,TGTGCCAGCTCTCCCCGCAGGACAGGGAGGAATGAGCAGTTCTTC
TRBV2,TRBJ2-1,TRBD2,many,CASSLTHPGLAGDNEQFF,TGTGCCAGCAGTCTCACACACCCCGGACTAGCGGGAGACAATGAGCAGTTCTTC
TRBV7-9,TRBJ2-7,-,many,CASSLIAGGNEQYF,TGTGCCAGCAGCTTAATCGCAGGGGGGAACGAGCAGTACTTC
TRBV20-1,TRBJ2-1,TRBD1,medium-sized,CSAHPGTGFNNEQFF,TGCAGTGCCCACCCTGGGACAGGGTTCAACAATGAGCAGTTCTTC
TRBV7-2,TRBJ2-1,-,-,CASSPHLVRLGEQFF,TGTGCCAGCAGCCCCCATCTCGTCCGGTTAGGCGAGCAGTTCTTC
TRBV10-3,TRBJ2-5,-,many,CAIRGPSQETQYF,TGTGCCATCAGAGGACCGTCCCAAGAGACCCAGTACTTC
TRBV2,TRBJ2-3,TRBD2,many,CASTYTSGASTDTQYF,TGTGCCAGCACTTACACTAGCGGGGCTAGCACAGATACGCAGTATTTT
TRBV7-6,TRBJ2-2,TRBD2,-,CASSLSSGGNTGELFF,TGTGCCAGCAGCTTATCTAGCGGGGGGAACACCGGGGAGCTGTTTTTT
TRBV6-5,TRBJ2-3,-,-,CAIKPPSADTQYF,TGTGCCATAAAACCACCTAGCGCAGATACGCAGTATTTT
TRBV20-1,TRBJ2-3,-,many,CSHYQQGRADTQYF,TGCAGTCACTACCAACAGGGTCGGGCAGATACGCAGTATTTT
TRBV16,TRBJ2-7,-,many,CASSQSLASYEQYF,TGTGCCAGCAGCCAATCGCTGGCGTCCTACGAGCAGTACTTC
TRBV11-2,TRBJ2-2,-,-,CAGSLNAGELFF,TGTGCCGGCAGCTTAAACGCCGGGGAGCTGTTTTTT
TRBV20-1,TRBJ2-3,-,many,CSARDGADSTDTQYF,TGCAGTGCTAGAGATGGGGCGGATAGCACAGATACGCAGTATTTT
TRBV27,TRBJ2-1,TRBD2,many,CASSSLLGAGDTRFHNEQFF,TGTGCCAGCAGTTCCCTGCTGGGAGCGGGAGACACCCGCTTCCACAATGAGCAGTTCTTC
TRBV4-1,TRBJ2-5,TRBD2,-,CASSQTASGSETQYF,TGCGCCAGCAGCCAAACCGCTAGCGGGAGTGAGACCCAGTACTTC
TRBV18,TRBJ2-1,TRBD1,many,CASSRGQAFSYNEQFF,TGTGCCAGCTCACGGGGACAGGCCTTTTCCTACAATGAGCAGTTCTTC
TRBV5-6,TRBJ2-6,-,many,CASSFVMSGANVLTF,TGTGCCAGCAGCTTCGTAATGTCTGGGGCCAACGTCCTGACTTTC
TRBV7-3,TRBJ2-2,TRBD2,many,CASSKGLAGSGELFF,TGTGCCAGCAGTAAGGGACTAGCGGGATCCGGGGAGCTGTTTTTT
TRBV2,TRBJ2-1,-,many,CASTPSIWPNEQFF,TGTGCCAGCACCCCTTCAATTTGGCCAAATGAGCAGTTCTTC
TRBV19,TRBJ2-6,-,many,CASRPAGGESGANVLTF,TGTGCCAGTAGACCGGCAGGGGGGGAGTCGGGGGCCAACGTCCTGACTTTC
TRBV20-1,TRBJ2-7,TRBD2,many,CSARRLAGGQTYEQYF,TGCAGTGCTAGGAGACTAGCGGGGGGCCAAACCTACGAGCAGTACTTC
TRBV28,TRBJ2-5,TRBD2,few,CASSSTAGAGEGETQYF,TGTGCCAGCAGTTCCACTGCCGGAGCGGGAGAAGGGGAGACCCAGTACTTC
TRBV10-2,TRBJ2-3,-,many,CASSHGDTQYF,TGCGCCAGCAGCCATGGTGATACGCAGTATTTT
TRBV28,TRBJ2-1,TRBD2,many,CASSRMASGSYEQFF,TGTGCCAGCAGTCGAATGGCTAGCGGGAGTTATGAGCAGTTCTTC
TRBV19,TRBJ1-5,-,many,CASSLREAQPQHF,TGTGCCAGTAGCCTGAGAGAAGCTCAGCCCCAGCATTTT
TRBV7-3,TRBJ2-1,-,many,CASSLGRYNEQFF,TGTGCCAGCAGCTTAGGGAGATACAATGAGCAGTTCTTC
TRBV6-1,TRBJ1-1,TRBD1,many,CASRRQGNTEAFF,TGTGCCAGCAGGAGACAGGGAAACACTGAAGCTTTCTTT